This entry lists 18 T cell receptor beta chains sequenced from one sample in a study of Graves' ophthalmopathy and Graves' hyperthyroidism. RNA transcripts served as template for amplifying TCR beta CDR3 sequences. First-round RT-PCR relied on HTBI primers, and a second-round multiplex PCR came next. One entry per CDR3 protein results from TCRdb running MiXCR on the multiplex PCR reads. Of 560,000 or so distinct CDR3 sequences listed, 35% to 40% were seen once; the top ten hold 3.5% to 5%. Sequencing was performed on peripheral blood or thyroid tissue (not recorded which). These receptors originate from an adult man with Graves' hyperthyroidism.

This clonotype was seen at least ten times. The chain uses TRBV6-5 and TRBJ1-1; D gene unclear. The CDR3 covers 14 residues. Germline V gene sequence: CDR1 MNHEY, CDR2 SVGAGI. Trimming took 8 bases from V and 0 from J, leaving 13 bases between them. CDR3 in DNA: TGTGCCAGCGGAAGACGGACCATGAACACTGAAGCTTTCTTT. The encoded protein is CASGRRTMNTEAFF.

This sequence joins TRBV20-1 and TRBJ1-4; TRBD1 matches 7 bases. This CDR3 contains 13 residues. In germline, CDR1 is DFQATT, CDR2 SNEGSKA (reference sequence). V lost 5 bases, J lost 5 bases, and 5 bases stayed unmatched. CDR3 amino acids: CSALTGPNEKLFF. In DNA, the CDR3 is TGCAGTGCTTTGACAGGGCCGAATGAAAAACTGTTTTTT.

Notes on this clonotype: Being one base from a much bigger clone, this may be a read error. The CDR3 bases are TGTGTCACTATCGGCCCTCCACATGGCTACACCTTC. Its protein is CVTIGPPHGYTF. The genes are TRBV19 and TRBJ1-2; D is uncertain. Germline V gene lookup returns CDR1 LNHDA and CDR2 SQIVND (reference sequence). This CDR3 contains 12 residues.

In its sample, this clonotype was seen once. A much more abundant neighbour one base away suggests this may be a read error. This rearrangement joins TRBV5-4 to TRBJ2-7; a weak D match, TRBD1 (6 bases). CDR1 is SGHNT and CDR2 is YYREEE in the germline V gene (reference sequence). V was clipped by 5 bases and J by 3 bases, with 15 bases between them. The CDR3 is made up of 14 amino acids. CDR3 amino acids: CASRPDRFYYEQYF. CDR3 bases: TGTGCCAGCAGGCCCGACAGGTTCTACTACGAGCAGTACTTC.

The chain couples TRBV20-1 to TRBJ2-7; 9 nucleotides match TRBD1. CDR1 is DFQATT and CDR2 is SNEGSKA in the germline V gene (reference sequence). V lost 2 bases and J lost 1; bases outside the gene matches: 6. The CDR3 consists of 15 residues. Here the CDR3 reads CSARTGTGYSYEQYF. In DNA form, the CDR3 reads TGCAGTGCTAGAACCGGGACAGGGTATTCCTACGAGCAGTACTTC.

There are many counts of this clonotype. The J gene is TRBJ1-2, the V gene TRBV7-8; 7 nucleotides agree with TRBD1. Germline V gene lookup returns CDR1 SGHVS and CDR2 FQNEAQ. The CDR3 sequence is 16 residues long. Trimming removed 3 bases from V and 3 bases from J; junction bases left unmatched: 10. CDR3 nucleotide sequence: TGTGCCAGCAGCTTCCCTAGACAGGGAGGTTACTATGGCTACACCTTC. Translated: CASSFPRQGGYYGYTF.

Turning to this clonotype: At one end, the junction sequence differs from germline, possibly due to a read error. This chain connects TRBV29-1 to TRBJ2-5; 11 bases are a match to TRBD2. Germline V CDR1 and CDR2: SQVTM, ANQGSEA. The CDR3 consists of 14 residues. The CDR3 here is CSVGTSGSQETQYF. The CDR3 nucleotides are TGCAGCGTTGGAACTAGCGGGAGCCAAGAGACCCAATACTTC.

The gene calls are TRBV10-3 and TRBJ2-5, with a tentative D call TRBD2 (6 bases). The J call is uncertain, as TRBJ2-1 better fits the DNA end. CDR1 is ENHRY, CDR2 SYGVKD, per germline. The CDR3 covers 15 residues. CDR3 loop: CAISESGLDDNEQFF. The CDR3 nucleotides read TGTGCCATCAGTGAGTCGGGACTCGACGACAATGAGCAGTTCTTC.

Ten or more counts support this clonotype. The chain carries TRBV20-1 and TRBJ2-3; TRBD2 might be the D (6 bases). The V gene lost 3 bases and the J gene lost 2 bases, with 12 bases spanning the gap. Per the germline V gene, CDR1 is DFQATT and CDR2 is SNEGSKA (reference sequence). CDR3 length equals 14 residues. As DNA, the CDR3 is TGCAGTGCTAGGATGGGGGAGGTCACAGATACGCAGTATTTT. Translation: CSARMGEVTDTQYF.

This clonotype turned up a few times. V and J are TRBV29-1 and TRBJ2-3, with 10 bases matching TRBD2. V lost 4 bases, J lost 3 bases, and 4 bases stayed unmatched. This CDR3 spans 14 amino acids. CDR1 and CDR2 (germline): SQVTM, ANQGSEA. In DNA form, the CDR3 reads TGCAGCGTTGTCTCGGGACTAGCGACAGATACGCAGTATTTT. It specifies CSVVSGLATDTQYF.

To note about this clonotype: A clone one base away is much larger, so this may be a read error. The V and J genes are TRBV14 and TRBJ2-7, with D possibly being TRBD2 (6 bases). From germline, CDR1 is SGHDN and CDR2 FVKESK. This CDR3 has 16 amino acids. CDR3 amino acids: CASSQVTSRFSYGQYF. Here the CDR3 DNA reads TGTGCCAGCAGCCAAGTTACTAGCAGGTTCTCCTACGGGCAGTACTTC.

This clonotype was seen only a few times. The chain is built from TRBV2 and TRBJ2-1; TRBD2 is a possible D gene (5 bases). In germline, CDR1 is SNHLY, CDR2 FYNNEI. V gave up 6 bases and J gave up 7 bases, with 13 bases separating them. The CDR3 consists of 13 residues. Here the CDR3 reads CASRGNLANEQFF. The CDR3 DNA sequence: TGTGCCAGCAGGGGAAACCTAGCAAATGAGCAGTTCTTC.

The gene calls are TRBV25-1 and TRBJ1-3; weak D call: TRBD1 (5 bases). There are 17 residues in the CDR3. V was shortened by 5 bases and J by 3 bases, with 20 bases between the two germline ends. Per germline, CDR1 MGHDK and CDR2 SYGVNS. The CDR3 region is CASSLFPGPSHGNTIYF. The DNA of the CDR3 is TGTGCCAGCAGTTTATTCCCGGGGCCCTCCCATGGAAACACCATATATTTT.

Many counts were recorded for this clonotype. V and J are TRBV7-2 and TRBJ2-7, with 13 nucleotides matching TRBD2. Germline V gene data show CDR1 as SGHTA and CDR2 as FQGNSA. The CDR3 runs 15 residues. The ends lost 4 bases at V and 5 bases at J; junction bases unmatched: 5. CDR3 in DNA: TGTGCCAGCAGCTCTGGACTAGCGGGAGTTGACGAGCAGTACTTC. Its protein is CASSSGLAGVDEQYF.

This clonotype was seen just once. The CDR3 does not close with the conserved phenylalanine or tryptophan, likely indicating a read error. The chain employs TRBV27 and TRBJ1-5, with 8 positions matching TRBD1. J gave up 5 bases and V 5 bases, and 5 bases lay outside the gene matches. The CDR3 is 14 residues long. CDR1 and CDR2 from the germline V gene are MNHEY and SMNVEV (reference sequence). The CDR3 region is CASSRNRGDQPQHS. CDR3 DNA: TGTGCCAGCAGTAGGAACAGGGGGGATCAGCCCCAGCATTCT.

The CDR3 sequence: CSAREARVFTEAFF. In DNA, the CDR3 is TGCAGTGCTAGAGAAGCCAGGGTCTTCACTGAAGCTTTCTTT. The chain recombines TRBV20-1 with TRBJ1-1; a weak D match, TRBD1 (5 bases). The V gene lost 0 bases and the J gene lost 4 bases, with 12 bases spanning the gap. Germline V gene data show CDR1 as DFQATT and CDR2 as SNEGSKA (reference sequence). The CDR3 spans 14 residues.

Comments on this clonotype: Just one base apart from a much larger clone, this may be a read error. The chain combines TRBV29-1 with TRBJ1-1; no clear D gene. The V gene's germline CDR1 is SQVTM and CDR2 ANQGSEA. The germline V and J ends were trimmed by 1 base and 6 bases, with 9 bases remaining between them. The CDR3 length is 12 residues. The CDR3 DNA reads as TGCAGCGTTGAAGGGGCGTACGCTGAAGCTTTCTTT. It encodes CSVEGAYAEAFF.

The J gene is TRBJ2-1, the V gene TRBV10-3; 10 bases align to TRBD2. Trimming took 0 bases from V and 9 from J; bases not matched to a gene: 14. Per the germline V gene, CDR1 is ENHRY and CDR2 is SYGVKD. This CDR3 comprises 18 residues. The CDR3 protein is CAISESSGLAGVDGEQFF. Here the CDR3 DNA reads TGTGCCATCAGTGAGTCATCCGGGCTAGCGGGAGTGGACGGTGAGCAGTTCTTC.